Described below is a single TCR beta chain sequence and its context. The V and J ends lost 1 base and 6 bases respectively, with 9 bases between them. The CDR3 runs to 14 residues. The V gene's germline CDR1 is LGHNA and CDR2 YNFKEQ. The data were taken from a study of blood T cell repertoires in COVID-19. Clones were read by immunoSEQ multiplex PCR, and TCRdb kept only the in-frame ones, dropping some. The data hold around 160,000 clones, with about 88% observed a single time. The receptor was isolated from a human donor in a cohort sampled during active COVID-19. The gene calls are TRBV4-2 and TRBJ2-2, with D possibly being TRBD1 (5 bases). Sequenced input: peripheral blood. In nucleotides, the CDR3 is TGTGCCAGCAGCCAAGCAAGGGGTTCCGGGGAGCTGTTTTTT. Encoded protein: CASSQARGSGELFF.